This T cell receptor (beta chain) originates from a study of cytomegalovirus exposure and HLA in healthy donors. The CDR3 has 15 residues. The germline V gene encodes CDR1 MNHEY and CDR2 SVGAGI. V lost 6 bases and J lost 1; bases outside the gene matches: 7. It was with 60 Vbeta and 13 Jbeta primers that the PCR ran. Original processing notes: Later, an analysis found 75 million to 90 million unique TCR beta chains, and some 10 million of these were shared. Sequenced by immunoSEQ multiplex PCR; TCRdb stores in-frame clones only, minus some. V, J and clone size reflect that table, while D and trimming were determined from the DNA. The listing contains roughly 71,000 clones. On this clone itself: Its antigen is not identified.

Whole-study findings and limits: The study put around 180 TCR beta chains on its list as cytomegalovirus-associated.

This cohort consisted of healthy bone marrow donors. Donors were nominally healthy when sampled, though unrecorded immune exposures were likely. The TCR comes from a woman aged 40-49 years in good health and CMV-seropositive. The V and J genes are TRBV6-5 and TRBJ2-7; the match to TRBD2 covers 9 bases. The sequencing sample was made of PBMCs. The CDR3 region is CASSRPSGASYEQYF. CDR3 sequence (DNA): TGTGCCAGCAGCCGCCCTAGCGGGGCTTCCTACGAGCAGTACTTC.